A single sample gave rise to the 28 T cell receptor beta chains below, sequenced in a study of CD4+ T cells in melanoma (dated by TCRdb to between 2021 and 2024). The library was built by means of the immunoSEQ multiplex PCR assay. Here the immuneACCESS table is served through TCRdb, limited to in-frame sequences with V and J called. Missing clones are a known gap in these copies; in checked studies unresolved V genes cover under half, and the rest lacks a known reason. The sample includes about 3,800 clones, with 62% observed a single time. The ten largest clones capture around a quarter of the sample. The sequencing sample was made of cells from a culture (not recorded whether cultured in vitro). These receptors all stem from a human donor with melanoma.

The CDR3 sequence: CASSYRGPDGYTF. The CDR3 nucleotides are TGTGCCAGCAGTTACAGGGGGCCTGATGGCTACACCTTC. The chain employs TRBV6-5 and TRBJ1-2; 7 bases are a match to TRBD1. Trimming took 2 bases from V and 6 from J; bases not matched to a gene: 3. The CDR3 covers 13 residues. Germline V gene sequence: CDR1 MNHEY, CDR2 SVGAGI.

V and J are TRBV11-2 and TRBJ2-2; TRBD2 matches at 10 bases. The trim removed 4 bases at V and 1 base at J, leaving 3 bases unmatched. The length of the CDR3 is 16 residues. From germline, CDR1 is SGHAT and CDR2 FQNNGV. CDR3 DNA sequence: TGTGCCAGCAGCTCGGGACTAGCGAAGAACACCGGGGAGCTGTTTTTT. Protein sequence: CASSSGLAKNTGELFF. The full variable domain, in which reference TRBV11-2 and TRBJ2-2 provide the parts outside the CDR3, is EAGVAQSPRYKIIEKRQSVAFWCNPISGHATLYWYQQILGQGPKLLIQFQNNGVVDDSQLPKDRFSAERLKGVDSTLKIQPAKLEDSAVYLCASSSGLAKNTGELFFGEGSRLTVL.

This chain connects TRBV5-5 to TRBJ2-5; D is unclear. The J call may be in error: the DNA end matches TRBJ2-7 better. CDR3 length equals 12 residues. From germline, CDR1 is SGHKS and CDR2 YYEKEE (reference sequence). CDR3 coding DNA: TGTGCCAGCAGCTTCCCCGGCTACGAGCAGTACTTC. Its protein is CASSFPGYEQYF.

This chain joins TRBV5-4 and TRBJ1-2; 9 nucleotides line up with TRBD1. The length of the CDR3 is 14 residues. CDR1 is SGHNT, CDR2 YYREEE, per germline (reference sequence). V lost 2 bases, J lost 2 bases, and 1 base stayed unmatched. CDR3 protein: CASSLTGGNYGYTF. The CDR3 DNA reads as TGTGCCAGCAGCTTAACAGGGGGCAACTATGGCTACACCTTC.

The chain combines TRBV4-1 with TRBJ2-1, with D possibly called TRBD1 or TRBD2 (5 bases each). Germline V lookup: CDR1 MGHRA, CDR2 YSYEKL. The V end lost 1 base, the J end lost 1 base, and 17 bases lay between the germline ends. The CDR3 covers 18 residues. CDR3 nucleotide sequence: TGCGCCAGCAGCCAAGCCCGCCCGGGACGCGAATCCTACAATGAGCAGTTCTTC. Translation: CASSQARPGRESYNEQFF.

The V and J genes are TRBV5-6 and TRBJ1-1; 7 bases align to TRBD1. The CDR3 runs 16 residues. CDR1 SGHDT and CDR2 YYEEEE come from the germline V gene. V was clipped by 2 bases and J by 3 bases; unmatched bases: 10. The CDR3 here is CASSFYQGGRYTEAFF. In DNA, the CDR3 is TGTGCCAGCAGCTTCTACCAGGGGGGGCGGTACACTGAAGCTTTCTTT.

The genes are TRBV2 and TRBJ2-3, with 8 bases fitting TRBD2. CDR1 is SNHLY and CDR2 is FYNNEI in the germline V gene. Losses at the gene ends were 10 bases for V and 5 bases for J; bases not matched to a gene: 14. The CDR3 consists of 15 residues. The CDR3 here is CATLGGAGAEDTQYF. Written as DNA, the CDR3 is TGTGCCACCCTGGGAGGAGCGGGGGCCGAAGATACGCAGTATTTT.

The J gene is TRBJ2-1, the V gene TRBV15, with D possibly matching TRBD1 (5 bases). The CDR3 has 14 amino acids. Germline assignment: CDR1 LNHNV and CDR2 YYDKDF (reference sequence). Trimming shortened V by 4 bases and J by 8 bases, and 15 bases separated the two germline ends. The CDR3 bases are TGTGCCACCAGCAAAGCTGGGGCCTTATATGAGCAGTTCTTC. Translating it yields CATSKAGALYEQFF.

The chain recombines TRBV6-4 with TRBJ2-3; TRBD1 agrees at 7 bases. CDR3 length equals 14 residues. J gave up 2 bases and V 4 bases, and 3 bases lay outside the gene matches. The germline CDR1 and CDR2 sequences are MRHNA and SNTAGT. The CDR3 sequence: CASSAQGVTDTQYF. In DNA form, the CDR3 reads TGTGCCAGCAGTGCCCAGGGGGTCACAGATACGCAGTATTTT.

The chain carries TRBV11-2 and TRBJ2-5; 8 bases match TRBD2. V lost 5 bases to trimming and J lost 3 bases; unmatched junction nucleotides: 8. Germline loops: CDR1 SGHAT, CDR2 FQNNGV. CDR3 length: 15 amino acids. In DNA, the CDR3 is TGTGCCAGCAGCCTACTTGTCGGGGGGGAAGAGACCCAGTACTTC. Translating it yields CASSLLVGGEETQYF.

The chain employs TRBV5-1 and TRBJ1-1; 12 bases line up with TRBD1. This CDR3 contains 18 residues. The germline V gene encodes CDR1 SGHRS and CDR2 YFSETQ. Trimming took 4 bases from V and 7 from J; bases not matched to a gene: 17. The CDR3 loop is CASSILPPGQGAGNEAFF. The CDR3 coding sequence is TGCGCCAGCAGCATCCTACCACCGGGACAGGGGGCTGGTAATGAAGCTTTCTTT.

This chain connects TRBV5-6 to TRBJ1-4; no reliable D call. This CDR3 is built from 14 residues. Looked up from germline, CDR1 is SGHDT and CDR2 is YYEEEE. Trimming shortened V by 2 bases and J by 8 bases, and 13 bases separated the two germline ends. The CDR3 spells CASSFYNQGEKLFF. For the CDR3, the DNA is TGTGCCAGCAGCTTCTATAATCAAGGGGAAAAACTGTTTTTT.

In its sample, this clone was seen a few times. CDR3 sequence reads: CASSSGTEGTEAFF. CDR3 DNA: TGTGCCAGCAGCTCCGGGACAGAAGGAACTGAAGCTTTCTTT. This rearrangement joins TRBV7-6 to TRBJ1-1, with TRBD1 matching over 7 bases. From germline, CDR1 is SGHVS and CDR2 FNYEAQ. CDR3 length: 14 residues. The J segment lost 5 bases and the V segment lost 4 bases, leaving 7 bases of the junction unmatched.

This clone was found a few times. The chain couples TRBV11-3 to TRBJ2-2, with D possibly called TRBD1 or TRBD2 (5 bases each). This CDR3 is built from 14 residues. Germline CDR1 is SGHNT and CDR2 is YENEEA. V was shortened by 5 bases and J by 5 bases, with 12 bases between the two germline ends. CDR3 region: CASSVRGRTGELFF. The CDR3 DNA reads as TGTGCCAGCAGCGTTCGGGGACGGACCGGGGAGCTGTTTTTT.

This clone is labeled as medium-sized (0.01 to 0.1%). The chain has TRBV5-1 and TRBJ1-1; no definite D call. The CDR3 has 13 residues. Germline V lookup: CDR1 SGHRS, CDR2 YFSETQ. Deletions cut 0 bases from V and 7 bases from J, with 10 bases between. CDR3 DNA: TGCGCCAGCAGCTTGGCGCCGCAGAATGAAGCTTTCTTT. It yields the protein CASSLAPQNEAFF.

The chain couples TRBV7-8 to TRBJ2-1; D assignment may be TRBD1 or TRBD2 (5 bases each). Germline V CDR1 and CDR2: SGHVS, FQNEAQ. The CDR3 loop spans 15 amino acids. Trimming cost V 2 bases and J 2 bases, with 10 bases left between them. This CDR3 reads CASSLFPGPYNEQFF. The CDR3 coding sequence is TGTGCCAGCAGCTTATTCCCGGGGCCCTACAATGAGCAGTTCTTC.

This clone was seen more than once but under ten times. The V gene is TRBV6-5, the J gene TRBJ1-2; the D is unclear. The V end lost 6 bases, the J end lost 0 bases, and 11 bases lay between the germline ends. Germline lookup yields CDR1 MNHEY and CDR2 SVGAGI. The CDR3 spans 14 residues. CDR3 bases: TGTGCCAGCAGCCCACTCGATTCTAACTATGGCTACACCTTC. This codes for CASSPLDSNYGYTF.

By share, this clone ranks as medium-sized. V gene TRBV5-1 combines with J gene TRBJ1-2, with D perhaps matching TRBD1 (5 bases). V gave up 4 bases and J gave up 2 bases, with 15 bases separating them. The CDR3 is 15 amino acids. The V gene's germline CDR1 is SGHRS and CDR2 YFSETQ. Here the CDR3 reads CASSAYFGGNYGYTF. CDR3 nucleotides: TGCGCCAGCAGCGCCTATTTTGGGGGAAACTATGGCTACACCTTC.

This chain joins TRBV6-6 and TRBJ1-3, with 7 positions matching TRBD1. J was trimmed by 4 bases and V by 0 bases; bases with no gene match: 6. Germline-derived CDR1 and CDR2 are MNHNY and SVGAGI (reference sequence). The CDR3 is 16 amino acids. The CDR3 DNA follows: TGTGCCAGCAGTTACTCACCAGGGGGGATCGGAAACACCATATATTTT. The encoded protein is CASSYSPGGIGNTIYF.

This sequence joins TRBV5-1 and TRBJ2-7; D gene unclear. Trimming removed 6 bases from V and 7 bases from J, with 17 bases in between. Germline assignment: CDR1 SGHRS and CDR2 YFSETQ. CDR3 size: 13 residues. The CDR3 sequence is CASTPTVPGEQYF. CDR3 nucleotide sequence: TGCGCCAGCACTCCCACTGTGCCTGGTGAGCAGTACTTC.

This rearrangement joins TRBV28 to TRBJ1-2; possible D gene TRBD1, 6 bases. The CDR3 is 14 residues long. V was cut by 3 bases and J by 2 bases, with 10 bases left in between. In germline, CDR1 is MDHEN, CDR2 SYDVKM. The DNA of the CDR3 is TGTGCCAGCAGTTTCGAGGGGGGGAACTATGGCTACACCTTC. The encoded protein is CASSFEGGNYGYTF.

CDR3 coding DNA: TGTGCCAGCACCGACGGGGGGGTGAACGAGCAGTACTTC. Amino acids: CASTDGGVNEQYF. The chain joins TRBV28 to TRBJ2-7, with 8 bases that match TRBD2. Germline assignment: CDR1 MDHEN and CDR2 SYDVKM. The CDR3 has 13 amino acids. V lost 7 bases and J lost 5; bases outside the gene matches: 7.

This clone is a singleton in its sample. The chain couples TRBV2 to TRBJ2-5; TRBD2 aligns across 8 bases. Germline V gives CDR1 SNHLY, CDR2 FYNNEI. J gave up 5 bases and V 4 bases, and 3 bases lay outside the gene matches. The CDR3 totals 13 residues. The CDR3 spells CASSVPSGETQYF. The DNA for the CDR3 is TGTGCCAGCAGTGTCCCTAGCGGGGAGACCCAGTACTTC. The full variable domain, completed using reference TRBV2 and TRBJ2-5, is EPEVTQTPSHQVTQMGQEVILRCVPISNHLYFYWYRQILGQKVEFLVSFYNNEISEKSEIFDDQFSVERPDGSNFTLKIRSTKLEDSAMYFCASSVPSGETQYFGPGTRLLVL.

The chain links TRBV11-1 to TRBJ1-1; no reliable D call. Trimming pared 4 bases from V and 12 bases from J, leaving 24 bases between. In germline, CDR1 is SGHAT, CDR2 FQDESV (reference sequence). CDR3 length: 15 residues. The CDR3 nucleotides are TGTGCCAGCAGCTCTACCTTCGGACGGGAGGTTCCCCCTTTCTTT. Amino acid sequence: CASSSTFGREVPPFF. Combining the CDR3 with reference TRBV11-1 and TRBJ1-1 gives the whole variable domain EAEVAQSPRYKITEKSQAVAFWCDPISGHATLYWYRQILGQGPELLVQFQDESVVDDSQLPKDRFSAERLKGVDSTLKIQPAELGDSAMYLCASSSTFGREVPPFFGQGTRLTVV.

This clone was seen a few times. The V and J genes are TRBV6-5 and TRBJ2-7, with a weak D call TRBD2 (7 bases). V was clipped by 4 bases and J by 0 bases, with 13 bases between them. The CDR3 runs 15 residues. Germline CDR1 reads MNHEY; CDR2 reads SVGAGI. CDR3 sequence (DNA): TGTGCCAGCAGTTGGGGGGGGGACACCTCCTACGAGCAGTACTTC. Protein: CASSWGGDTSYEQYF.

The chain employs TRBV7-9 and TRBJ2-3; possibly TRBD1 or TRBD2 for D (5 bases each). V was pared by 5 bases and J by 2 bases, with 17 bases between. Looked up from germline, CDR1 is SEHNR and CDR2 is FQNEAQ (reference sequence). This CDR3 region has 16 residues. Written as DNA, the CDR3 is TGTGCCAGCAGCCGAGGGGCGAGGGGTCTCACAGATACGCAGTATTTT. Encoded protein: CASSRGARGLTDTQYF. Filled out from reference TRBV7-9 and TRBJ2-3, the complete variable domain reads DTGVSQNPRHKITKRGQNVTFRCDPISEHNRLYWYRQTLGQGPEFLTYFQNEAQLEKSRLLSDRFSAERPKGSFSTLEIQRTEQGDSAMYLCASSRGARGLTDTQYFGPGTRLTVL.

The sample holds one count of this clone. J is TRBJ1-5 and V is TRBV7-9; TRBD1 matches at 8 bases. This CDR3 is 15 amino acids long. Germline CDR1 is SEHNR and CDR2 is FQNEAQ (reference sequence). V dropped 1 base and J dropped 6; count of bases not matched to a gene: 5. This chain's CDR3 is CASSLVGTGIQPQHF. CDR3 in DNA: TGTGCCAGCAGCTTAGTTGGGACAGGAATTCAGCCCCAGCATTTT.

The V call is TRBV7-9, the J call TRBJ2-5; possibly TRBD1 for D (6 bases). Germline CDR1 and CDR2: SEHNR and FQNEAQ (reference sequence). The CDR3 runs 16 residues. The germline V and J ends were trimmed by 5 bases and 9 bases, with 25 bases remaining between them. The CDR3 coding sequence is TGTGCCAGCAGCCAACCGGGGCGGACAGTGTCAACGGCCCAGTACTTC. Its translation is CASSQPGRTVSTAQYF.